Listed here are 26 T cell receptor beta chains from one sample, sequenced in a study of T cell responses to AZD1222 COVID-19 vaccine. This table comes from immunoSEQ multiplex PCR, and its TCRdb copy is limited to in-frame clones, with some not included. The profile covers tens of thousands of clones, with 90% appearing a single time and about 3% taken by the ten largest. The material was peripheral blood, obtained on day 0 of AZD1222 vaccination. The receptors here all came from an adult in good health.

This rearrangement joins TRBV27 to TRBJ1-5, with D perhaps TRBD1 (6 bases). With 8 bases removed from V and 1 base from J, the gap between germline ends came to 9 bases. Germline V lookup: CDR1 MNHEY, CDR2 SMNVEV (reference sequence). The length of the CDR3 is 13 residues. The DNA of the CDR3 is TGTGCCAGCCGGGACACCAGCAATCAGCCCCAGCATTTT. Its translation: CASRDTSNQPQHF.

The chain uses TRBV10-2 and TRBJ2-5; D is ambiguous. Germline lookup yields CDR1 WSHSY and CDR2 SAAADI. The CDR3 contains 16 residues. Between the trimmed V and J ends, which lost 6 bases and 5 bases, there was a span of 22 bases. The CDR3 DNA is TGCGCCAGCAGCCTCTCCCACGGGCCCCCAGAGGAGACCCAGTACTTC. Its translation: CASSLSHGPPEETQYF.

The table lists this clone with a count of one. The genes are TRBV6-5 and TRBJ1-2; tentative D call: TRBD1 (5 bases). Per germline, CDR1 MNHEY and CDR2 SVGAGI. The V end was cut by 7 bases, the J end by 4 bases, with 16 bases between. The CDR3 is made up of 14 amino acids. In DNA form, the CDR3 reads TGTGCCAGCACTTCTTCAGGGCGGAGCTATGGCTACACCTTC. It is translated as CASTSSGRSYGYTF.

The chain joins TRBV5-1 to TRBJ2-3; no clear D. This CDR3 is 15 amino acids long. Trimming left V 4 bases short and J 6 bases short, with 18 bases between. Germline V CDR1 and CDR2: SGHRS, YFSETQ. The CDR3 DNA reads TGCGCCAGCAGCCCCGTCAATGCGCCGCCGGATACGCAGTATTTT. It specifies CASSPVNAPPDTQYF.

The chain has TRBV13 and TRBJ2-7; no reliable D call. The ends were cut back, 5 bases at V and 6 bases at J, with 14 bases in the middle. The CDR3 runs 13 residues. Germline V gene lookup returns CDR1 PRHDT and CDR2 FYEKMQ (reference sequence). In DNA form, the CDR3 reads TGTGCCAGCAGCGAAACGGCCGATTCCGAGCAGTACTTC. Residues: CASSETADSEQYF.

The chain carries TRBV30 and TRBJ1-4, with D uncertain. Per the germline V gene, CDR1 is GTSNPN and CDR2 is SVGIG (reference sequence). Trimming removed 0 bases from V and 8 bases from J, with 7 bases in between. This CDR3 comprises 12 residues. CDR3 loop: CAWSVLAEKLFF. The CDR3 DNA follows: TGTGCCTGGAGTGTACTTGCGGAAAAACTGTTTTTT.

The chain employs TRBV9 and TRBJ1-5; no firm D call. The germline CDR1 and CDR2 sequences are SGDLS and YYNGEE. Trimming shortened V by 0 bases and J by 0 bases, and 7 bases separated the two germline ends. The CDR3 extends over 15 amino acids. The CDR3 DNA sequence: TGTGCCAGCAGCGTAGGTGGTAATAGCAATCAGCCCCAGCATTTT. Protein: CASSVGGNSNQPQHF.

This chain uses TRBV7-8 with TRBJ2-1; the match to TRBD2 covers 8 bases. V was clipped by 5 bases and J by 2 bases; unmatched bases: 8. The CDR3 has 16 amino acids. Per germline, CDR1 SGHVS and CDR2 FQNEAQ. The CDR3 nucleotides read TGTGCCAGCAGCAATTCCGGGACTAGGCCCTACAATGAGCAGTTCTTC. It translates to CASSNSGTRPYNEQFF.

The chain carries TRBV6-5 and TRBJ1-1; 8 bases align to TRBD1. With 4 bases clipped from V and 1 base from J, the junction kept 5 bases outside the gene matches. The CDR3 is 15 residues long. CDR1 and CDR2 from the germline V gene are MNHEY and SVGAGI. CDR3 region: CASSSPGTGNTEAFF. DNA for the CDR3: TGTGCCAGCAGTTCCCCCGGGACAGGGAACACTGAAGCTTTCTTT.

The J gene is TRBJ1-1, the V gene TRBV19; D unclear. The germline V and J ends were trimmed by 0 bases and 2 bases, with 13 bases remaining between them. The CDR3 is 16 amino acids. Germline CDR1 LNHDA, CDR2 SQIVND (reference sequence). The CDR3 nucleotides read TGTGCCAGTAGTATAGATAAGGGCAGGACCAACACTGAAGCTTTCTTT. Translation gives CASSIDKGRTNTEAFF.

The CDR3 DNA is TGTGCCACCAGCATTCTCGTGGGCGATGAGCAGTTCTTC. This gives the protein CATSILVGDEQFF. The chain has TRBV15 and TRBJ2-1; D is unresolved. Trimming removed 4 bases from V and 8 bases from J, with 12 bases in between. This CDR3 has 13 amino acids. The germline gives CDR1 LNHNV, CDR2 YYDKDF (reference sequence). The full variable domain, rest sourced from reference TRBV15 and TRBJ2-1, is DAMVIQNPRYQVTQFGKPVTLSCSQTLNHNVMYWYQQKSSQAPKLLFHYYDKDFNNEADTPDNFQSRRPNTSFCFLDIRSPGLGDTAMYLCATSILVGDEQFFGPGTRLTVL.

The CDR3 loop is CASTTAGGLYEQYF. The DNA of the CDR3 is TGTGCCAGCACCACGGCGGGAGGGTTATACGAGCAGTACTTC. The chain combines TRBV6-5 with TRBJ2-7; 9 bases align to TRBD2. V lost 7 bases and J lost 4; bases outside the gene matches: 8. The length of the CDR3 is 14 residues. The germline gives CDR1 MNHEY, CDR2 SVGAGI.

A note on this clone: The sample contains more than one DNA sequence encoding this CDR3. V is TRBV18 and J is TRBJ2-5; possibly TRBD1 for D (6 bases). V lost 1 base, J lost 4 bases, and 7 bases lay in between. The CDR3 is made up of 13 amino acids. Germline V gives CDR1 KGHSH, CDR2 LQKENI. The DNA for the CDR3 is TGTGCCAGCTCACCACAAGGGGGAGAGACCCAGTACTTC. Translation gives CASSPQGGETQYF.

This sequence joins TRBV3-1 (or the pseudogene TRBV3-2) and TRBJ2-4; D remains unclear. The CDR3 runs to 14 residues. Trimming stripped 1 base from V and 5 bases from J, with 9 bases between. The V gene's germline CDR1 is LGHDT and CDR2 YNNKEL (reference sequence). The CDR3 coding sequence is TGTGCCAGCAGCCAAGGGGCAGGCCAAAACATTCAGTACTTC. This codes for CASSQGAGQNIQYF.

The CDR3, as DNA: TGTGCCAGCAGTTTCTCTAGACAGGGATCGGGTTACGAGCAGTACTTC. Protein product: CASSFSRQGSGYEQYF. The gene calls are TRBV27 and TRBJ2-7, with 7 nucleotides matching TRBD1. V trimming: 3 bases; J trimming: 4 bases; junction bases outside the gene matches: 12. This CDR3 has 16 residues. The germline CDR1 and CDR2 sequences are MNHEY and SMNVEV (reference sequence).

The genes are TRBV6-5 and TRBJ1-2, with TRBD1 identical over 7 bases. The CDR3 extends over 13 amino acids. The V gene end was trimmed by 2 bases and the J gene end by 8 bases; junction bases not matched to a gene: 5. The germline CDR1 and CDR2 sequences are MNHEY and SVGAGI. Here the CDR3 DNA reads TGTGCCAGCAGTTACAGGGGGCGTGAGGGCTACACCTTC. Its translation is CASSYRGREGYTF.

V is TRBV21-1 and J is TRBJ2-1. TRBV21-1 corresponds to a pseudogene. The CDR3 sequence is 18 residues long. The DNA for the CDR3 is TGTGCCAGCAGCACTCATAGGGCGACAGGAGGGACCTACAATGAGCAGTTCTTC. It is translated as CASSTHRATGGTYNEQFF.

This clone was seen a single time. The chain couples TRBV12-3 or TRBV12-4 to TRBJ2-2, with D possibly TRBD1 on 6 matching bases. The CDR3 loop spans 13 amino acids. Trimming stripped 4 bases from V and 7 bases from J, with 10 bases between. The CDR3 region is CASSSGVGGELFF. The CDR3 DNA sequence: TGTGCCAGCAGTTCAGGGGTGGGCGGGGAGCTGTTTTTT.

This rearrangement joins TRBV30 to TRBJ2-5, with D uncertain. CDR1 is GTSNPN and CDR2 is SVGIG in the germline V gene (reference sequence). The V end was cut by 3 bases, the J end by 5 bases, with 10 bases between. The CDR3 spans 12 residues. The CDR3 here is CAWRSSSETQYF. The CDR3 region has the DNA TGTGCCTGGAGATCGAGTTCGGAGACCCAGTACTTC. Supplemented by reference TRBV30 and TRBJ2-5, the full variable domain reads SQTIHQWPATLVQPVGSPLSLECTVEGTSNPNLYWYRQAAGRGLQLLFYSVGIGQISSEVPQNLSASRPQDRQFILSSKKLLLSDSGFYLCAWRSSSETQYFGPGTRLLVL.

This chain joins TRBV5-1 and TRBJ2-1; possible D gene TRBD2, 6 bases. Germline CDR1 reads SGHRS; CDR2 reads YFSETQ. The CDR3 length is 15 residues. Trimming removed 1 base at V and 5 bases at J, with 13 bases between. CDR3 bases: TGCGCCAGCAGCTTGCTTCGGGGGTACGACAATGAGCAGTTCTTC. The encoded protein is CASSLLRGYDNEQFF.

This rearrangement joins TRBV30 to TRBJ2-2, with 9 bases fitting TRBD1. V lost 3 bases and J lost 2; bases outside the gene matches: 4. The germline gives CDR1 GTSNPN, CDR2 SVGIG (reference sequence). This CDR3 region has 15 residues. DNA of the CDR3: TGTGCCTGGAGGTACAGGGGGCTTAACACCGGGGAGCTGTTTTTT. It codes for CAWRYRGLNTGELFF.

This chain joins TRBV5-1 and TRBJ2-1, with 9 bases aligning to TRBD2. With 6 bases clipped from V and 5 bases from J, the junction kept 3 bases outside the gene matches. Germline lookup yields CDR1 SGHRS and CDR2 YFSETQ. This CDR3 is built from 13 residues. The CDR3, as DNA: TGCGCCAGCACCTTAGCGGGAGACAATGAGCAGTTCTTC. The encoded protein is CASTLAGDNEQFF.

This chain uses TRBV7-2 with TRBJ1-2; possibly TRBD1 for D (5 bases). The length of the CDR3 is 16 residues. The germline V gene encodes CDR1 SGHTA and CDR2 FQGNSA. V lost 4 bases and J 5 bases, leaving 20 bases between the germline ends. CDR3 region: CASSSPSGGNVYGYTF. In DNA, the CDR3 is TGTGCCAGCAGCTCCCCCTCGGGGGGGAACGTATATGGCTACACCTTC.

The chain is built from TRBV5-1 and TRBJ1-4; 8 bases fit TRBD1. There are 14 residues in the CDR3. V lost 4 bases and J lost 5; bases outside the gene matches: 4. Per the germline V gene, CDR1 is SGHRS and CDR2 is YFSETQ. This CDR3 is CASSMGQENEKLFF. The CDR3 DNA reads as TGCGCCAGCAGCATGGGACAGGAGAATGAAAAACTGTTTTTT. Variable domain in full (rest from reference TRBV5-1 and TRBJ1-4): KAGVTQTPRYLIKTRGQQVTLSCSPISGHRSVSWYQQTPGQGLQFLFEYFSETQRNKGNFPGRFSGRQFSNSRSEMNVSTLELGDSALYLCASSMGQENEKLFFGSGTQLSVL.

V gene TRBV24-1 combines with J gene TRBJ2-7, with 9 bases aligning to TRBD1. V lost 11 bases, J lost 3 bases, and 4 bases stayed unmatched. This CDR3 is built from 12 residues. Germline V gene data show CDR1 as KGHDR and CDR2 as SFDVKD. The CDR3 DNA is TGTGCCAGGACAGGGGCAGACTACGAGCAGTACTTC. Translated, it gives CARTGADYEQYF.

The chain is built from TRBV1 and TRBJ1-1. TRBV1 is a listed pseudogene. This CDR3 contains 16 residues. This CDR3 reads CTSSQRNHKGNTEAFF. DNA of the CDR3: TGCACCAGCAGCCAACGGAACCACAAGGGGAACACTGAAGCTTTCTTT.